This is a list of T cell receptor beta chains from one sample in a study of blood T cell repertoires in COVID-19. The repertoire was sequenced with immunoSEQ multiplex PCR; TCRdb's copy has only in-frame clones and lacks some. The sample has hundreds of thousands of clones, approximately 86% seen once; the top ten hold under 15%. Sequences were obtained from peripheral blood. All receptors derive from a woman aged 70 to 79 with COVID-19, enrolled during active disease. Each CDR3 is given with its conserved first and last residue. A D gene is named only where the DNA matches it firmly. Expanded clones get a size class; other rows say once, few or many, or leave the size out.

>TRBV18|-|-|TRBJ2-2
CASSPTSEATGELFF
TGTGCCAGCTCTCCGACTAGTGAGGCCACCGGGGAGCTGTTTTTT
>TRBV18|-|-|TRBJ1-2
CASSPWKGANYGYTF
TGTGCCAGCTCACCTTGGAAGGGAGCTAACTATGGCTACACCTTC
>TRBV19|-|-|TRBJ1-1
CASSIPPPVAGNTEAFF
TGTGCCAGTAGTATCCCTCCTCCGGTGGCAGGGAACACTGAAGCTTTCTTT
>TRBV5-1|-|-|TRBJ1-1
CASRVGGLNTEAFF
TGCGCCAGCAGGGTTGGAGGGCTGAACACTGAAGCTTTCTTT
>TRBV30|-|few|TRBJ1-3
CAWSGGTGNTIYF
TGTGCCTGGAGTGGGGGCACTGGAAACACCATATATTTT
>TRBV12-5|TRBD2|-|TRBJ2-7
CASGQIAGTYEQYF
TGTGCTAGTGGCCAGATAGCGGGAACCTACGAGCAGTACTTC
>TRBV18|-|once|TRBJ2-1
CASSPPSGGREQFF
TGTGCCAGCTCACCACCCTCGGGGGGCCGTGAGCAGTTCTTC
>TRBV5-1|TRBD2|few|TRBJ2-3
CASTTSGVGDTQYF
TGCGCCTCAACGACTAGCGGGGTGGGAGATACGCAGTATTTT
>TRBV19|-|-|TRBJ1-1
CASSIRDTEAFF
TGTGCCAGTAGTATCAGGGACACTGAAGCTTTCTTT
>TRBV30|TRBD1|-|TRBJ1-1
CAWSEPQGAKAEAFF
TGTGCCTGGAGTGAACCGCAGGGGGCGAAGGCTGAAGCTTTCTTT
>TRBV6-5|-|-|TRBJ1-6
CASSLTVKTNSPLHF
TGTGCCAGCAGTTTAACAGTTAAGACTAATTCACCCCTCCACTTT
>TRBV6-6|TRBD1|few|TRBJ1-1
CASSYVRGQGEAFF
TGTGCCAGCAGTTACGTAAGGGGACAGGGTGAAGCTTTCTTT
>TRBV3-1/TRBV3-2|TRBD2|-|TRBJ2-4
CASSPRGEVKNIQYF
TGTGCCAGCAGCCCGCGGGGGGAGGTCAAAAACATTCAGTACTTC
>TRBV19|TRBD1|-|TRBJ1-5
CASSRDSLNQPQHF
TGTGCCAGTAGTCGGGACAGCTTAAATCAGCCCCAGCATTTT
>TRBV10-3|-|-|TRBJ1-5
CAISESGTLPNQPQHF
TGTGCCATCAGTGAGTCCGGGACACTTCCCAATCAGCCCCAGCATTTT
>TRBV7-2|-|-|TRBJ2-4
CASSKPMTFLAKNIQYF
TGTGCCAGCAGCAAACCAATGACATTCTTAGCCAAAAACATTCAGTACTTC
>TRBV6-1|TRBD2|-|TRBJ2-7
CASSVARGYEQYF
TGTGCCAGCAGTGTAGCGCGGGGGTACGAGCAGTACTTC
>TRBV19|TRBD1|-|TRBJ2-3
CASSIGQGAWKSDTQYF
TGTGCCAGTAGTATCGGACAGGGGGCGTGGAAGTCAGATACGCAGTATTTT
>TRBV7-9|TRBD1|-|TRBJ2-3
CASSLPGQGVADTQYF
TGTGCCAGCAGCTTGCCCGGACAGGGGGTCGCAGATACGCAGTATTTT
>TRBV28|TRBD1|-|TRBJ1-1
CASSFGTGPWEIEAFF
TGTGCCAGCAGTTTTGGGACAGGGCCCTGGGAAATTGAAGCTTTCTTT
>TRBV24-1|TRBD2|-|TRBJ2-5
CATGTSGGAAETQYF
TGTGCCACCGGGACTAGCGGGGGGGCCGCGGAGACCCAGTACTTC
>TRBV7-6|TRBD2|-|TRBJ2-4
CASSLELGGDIQYF
TGTGCCAGCAGCTTAGAGCTGGGGGGGGACATTCAGTACTTC
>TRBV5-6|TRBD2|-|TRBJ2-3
CASSLTGGTSLRDTQYF
TGTGCCAGCAGCTTGACCGGGGGGACTAGCCTCCGGGATACGCAGTATTTT
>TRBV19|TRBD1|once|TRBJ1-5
CASQWTGLVSRQPQHF
TGTGCCAGCCAGTGGACAGGGTTGGTATCTAGGCAGCCCCAGCATTTT
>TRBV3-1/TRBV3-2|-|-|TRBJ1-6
CASSHPPEGLSPLHF
TGTGCCAGCAGCCATCCACCCGAGGGACTTTCACCCCTCCACTTT
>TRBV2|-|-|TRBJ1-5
CASTQFSNQPQHF
TGTGCCAGCACCCAATTTAGCAATCAGCCCCAGCATTTT
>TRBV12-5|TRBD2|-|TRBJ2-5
CASAIAGLLGEETQYF
TGTGCTAGTGCCATAGCGGGTTTACTAGGAGAAGAGACCCAGTACTTC
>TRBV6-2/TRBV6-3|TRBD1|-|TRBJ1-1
CASSDPQGLRTEAFF
TGTGCCAGCAGTGATCCACAGGGGTTAAGAACTGAAGCTTTCTTT